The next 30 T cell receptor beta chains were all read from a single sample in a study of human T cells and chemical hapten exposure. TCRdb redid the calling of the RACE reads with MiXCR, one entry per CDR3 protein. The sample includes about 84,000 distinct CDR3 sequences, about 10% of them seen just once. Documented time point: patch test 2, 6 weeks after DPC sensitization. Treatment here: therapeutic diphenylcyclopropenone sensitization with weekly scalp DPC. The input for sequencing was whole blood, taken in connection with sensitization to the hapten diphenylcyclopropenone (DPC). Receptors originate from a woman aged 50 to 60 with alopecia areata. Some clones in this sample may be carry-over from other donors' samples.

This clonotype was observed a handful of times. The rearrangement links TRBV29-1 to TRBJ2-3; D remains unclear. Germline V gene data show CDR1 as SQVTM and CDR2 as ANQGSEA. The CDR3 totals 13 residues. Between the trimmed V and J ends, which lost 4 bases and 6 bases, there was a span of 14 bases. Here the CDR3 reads CSVVGPVEDTQYF. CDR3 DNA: TGCAGCGTTGTTGGCCCAGTCGAGGATACGCAGTATTTT.

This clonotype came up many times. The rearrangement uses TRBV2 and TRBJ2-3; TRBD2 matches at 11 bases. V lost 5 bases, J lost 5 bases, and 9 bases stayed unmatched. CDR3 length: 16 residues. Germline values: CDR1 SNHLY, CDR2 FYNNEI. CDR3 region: CASSSRLAGKVDTQYF. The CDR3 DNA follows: TGTGCCAGCAGTTCCCGACTAGCGGGAAAGGTAGATACGCAGTATTTT. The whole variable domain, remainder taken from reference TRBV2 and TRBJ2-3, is EPEVTQTPSHQVTQMGQEVILRCVPISNHLYFYWYRQILGQKVEFLVSFYNNEISEKSEIFDDQFSVERPDGSNFTLKIRSTKLEDSAMYFCASSSRLAGKVDTQYFGPGTRLTVL.

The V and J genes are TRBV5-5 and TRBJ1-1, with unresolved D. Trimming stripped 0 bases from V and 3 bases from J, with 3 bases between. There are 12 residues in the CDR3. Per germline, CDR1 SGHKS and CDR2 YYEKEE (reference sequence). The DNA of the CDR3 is TGTGCCAGCAGCTTGGGATACACTGAAGCTTTCTTT. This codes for CASSLGYTEAFF.

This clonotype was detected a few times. The CDR3 coding sequence is TGTGCCAGCAGCAGACTAGCGGGAGGGACGAATGAGCAGTTCTTC. Encoded protein: CASSRLAGGTNEQFF. The chain joins TRBV5-5 to TRBJ2-1; TRBD2 agrees at 14 bases. The trim removed 4 bases at V and 7 bases at J, leaving 4 bases unmatched. The CDR3 covers 15 residues. Per germline, CDR1 SGHKS and CDR2 YYEKEE (reference sequence).

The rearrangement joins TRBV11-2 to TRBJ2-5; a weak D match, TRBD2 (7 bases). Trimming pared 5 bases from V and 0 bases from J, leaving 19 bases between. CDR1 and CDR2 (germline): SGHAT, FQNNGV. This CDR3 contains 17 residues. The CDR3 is CASSRGGGGGYQETQYF. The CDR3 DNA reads TGTGCCAGCAGCCGTGGGGGGGGCGGCGGCTACCAAGAGACCCAGTACTTC.

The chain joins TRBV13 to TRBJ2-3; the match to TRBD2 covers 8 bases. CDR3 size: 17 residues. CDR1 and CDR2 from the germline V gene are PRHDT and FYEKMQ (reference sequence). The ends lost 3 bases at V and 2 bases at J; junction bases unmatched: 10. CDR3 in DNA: TGTGCCAGCAGCTTTTTCGGGAGGGTTGGAGACACAGATACGCAGTATTTT. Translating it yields CASSFFGRVGDTDTQYF.

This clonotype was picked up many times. Written as DNA, the CDR3 is TGCAGTGCTAGAGATCCAGCTGGGGTAGGTGAAGCTTTCTTT. Translating it yields CSARDPAGVGEAFF. The chain links TRBV20-1 to TRBJ1-1; D uncertain. Per the germline V gene, CDR1 is DFQATT and CDR2 is SNEGSKA (reference sequence). There are 14 residues in the CDR3. The ends were cut back, 0 bases at V and 7 bases at J, with 15 bases in the middle.

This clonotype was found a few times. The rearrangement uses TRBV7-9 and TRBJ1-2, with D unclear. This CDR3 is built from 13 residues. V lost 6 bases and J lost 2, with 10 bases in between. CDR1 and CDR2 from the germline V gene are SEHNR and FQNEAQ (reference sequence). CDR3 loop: CASSAAVNYGYTF. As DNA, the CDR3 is TGTGCCAGCAGTGCCGCAGTGAACTATGGCTACACCTTC.

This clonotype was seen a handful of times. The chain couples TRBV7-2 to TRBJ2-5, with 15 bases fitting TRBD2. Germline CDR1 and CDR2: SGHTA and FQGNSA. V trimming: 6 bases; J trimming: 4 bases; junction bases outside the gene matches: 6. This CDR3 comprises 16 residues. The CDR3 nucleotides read TGTGCCAGCAGTTGGACTAGCGGGAGGGCCCGAGAGACCCAGTACTTC. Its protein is CASSWTSGRARETQYF.

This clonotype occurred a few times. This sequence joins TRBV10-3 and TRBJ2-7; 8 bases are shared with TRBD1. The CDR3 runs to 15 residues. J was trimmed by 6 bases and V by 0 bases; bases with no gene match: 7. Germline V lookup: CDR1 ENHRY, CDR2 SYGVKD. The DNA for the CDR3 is TGTGCCATCAGTGAGTCTGTCAGGGGGCCCCCCGAGCAGTACTTC. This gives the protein CAISESVRGPPEQYF.

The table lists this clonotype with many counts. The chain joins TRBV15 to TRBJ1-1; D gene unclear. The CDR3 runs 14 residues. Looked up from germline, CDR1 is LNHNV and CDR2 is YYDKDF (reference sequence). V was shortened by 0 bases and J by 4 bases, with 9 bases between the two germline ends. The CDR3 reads CATSRERVSTEAFF. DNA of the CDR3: TGTGCCACCAGCAGAGAGAGGGTAAGCACTGAAGCTTTCTTT.

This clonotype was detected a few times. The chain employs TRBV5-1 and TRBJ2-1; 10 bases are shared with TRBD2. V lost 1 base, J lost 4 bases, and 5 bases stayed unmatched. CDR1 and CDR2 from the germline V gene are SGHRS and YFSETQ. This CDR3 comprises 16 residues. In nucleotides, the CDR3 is TGCGCCAGCAGCTTGCTAGCGGGGGCGATTTACAATGAGCAGTTCTTC. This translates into CASSLLAGAIYNEQFF.

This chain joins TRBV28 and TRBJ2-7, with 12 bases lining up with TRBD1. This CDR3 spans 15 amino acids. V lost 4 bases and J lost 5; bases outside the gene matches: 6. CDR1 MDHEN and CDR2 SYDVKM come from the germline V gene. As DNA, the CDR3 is TGTGCCAGCAGTTCTACCGGGACAGGGGGCGACGAGCAGTACTTC. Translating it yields CASSSTGTGGDEQYF. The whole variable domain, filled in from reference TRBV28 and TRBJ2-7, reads DVKVTQSSRYLVKRTGEKVFLECVQDMDHENMFWYRQDPGLGLRLIYFSYDVKMKEKGDIPEGYSVSREKKERFSLILESASTNQTSMYLCASSSTGTGGDEQYFGPGTRLTVT.

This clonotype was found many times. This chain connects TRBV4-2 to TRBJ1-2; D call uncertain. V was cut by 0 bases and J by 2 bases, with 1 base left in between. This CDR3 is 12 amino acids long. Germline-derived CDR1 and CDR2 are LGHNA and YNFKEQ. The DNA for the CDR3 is TGTGCCAGCAGCCAAGAGAACTATGGCTACACCTTC. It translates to CASSQENYGYTF.

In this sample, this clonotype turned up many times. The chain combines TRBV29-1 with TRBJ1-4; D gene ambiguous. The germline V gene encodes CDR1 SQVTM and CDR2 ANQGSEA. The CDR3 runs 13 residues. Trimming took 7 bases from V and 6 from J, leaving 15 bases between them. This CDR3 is CSAIVGGDEKLFF. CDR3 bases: TGCAGCGCCATTGTCGGAGGAGATGAAAAACTGTTTTTT.

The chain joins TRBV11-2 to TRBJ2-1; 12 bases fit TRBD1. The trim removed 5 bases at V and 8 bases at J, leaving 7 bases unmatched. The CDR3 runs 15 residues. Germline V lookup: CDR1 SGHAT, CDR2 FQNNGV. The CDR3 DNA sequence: TGTGCCAGCAGCCGAGGGACAGGGGGCAGAGATGAGCAGTTCTTC. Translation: CASSRGTGGRDEQFF.

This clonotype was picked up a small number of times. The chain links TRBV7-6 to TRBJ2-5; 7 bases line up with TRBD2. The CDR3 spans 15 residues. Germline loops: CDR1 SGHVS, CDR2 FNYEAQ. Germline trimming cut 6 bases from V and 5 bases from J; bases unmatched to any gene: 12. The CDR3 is CASRRFGGRSETQYF. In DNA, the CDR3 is TGTGCCAGCAGAAGATTTGGCGGGAGATCGGAGACCCAGTACTTC.

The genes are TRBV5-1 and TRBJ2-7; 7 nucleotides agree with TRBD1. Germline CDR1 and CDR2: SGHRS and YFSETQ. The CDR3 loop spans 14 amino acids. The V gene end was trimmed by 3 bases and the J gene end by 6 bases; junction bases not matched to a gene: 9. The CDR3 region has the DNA TGCGCCAGCAGCTCCCAGGGGGACGTACCCGAGCAGTACTTC. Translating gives CASSSQGDVPEQYF. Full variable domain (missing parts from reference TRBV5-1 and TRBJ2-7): KAGVTQTPRYLIKTRGQQVTLSCSPISGHRSVSWYQQTPGQGLQFLFEYFSETQRNKGNFPGRFSGRQFSNSRSEMNVSTLELGDSALYLCASSSQGDVPEQYFGPGTRLTVT.

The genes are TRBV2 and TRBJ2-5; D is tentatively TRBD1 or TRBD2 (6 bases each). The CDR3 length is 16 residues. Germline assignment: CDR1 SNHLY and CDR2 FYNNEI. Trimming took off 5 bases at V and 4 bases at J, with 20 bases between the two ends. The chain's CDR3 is CASSSQTGGSGETQYF. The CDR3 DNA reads TGTGCCAGCAGTTCACAGACCGGGGGCTCTGGAGAGACCCAGTACTTC.

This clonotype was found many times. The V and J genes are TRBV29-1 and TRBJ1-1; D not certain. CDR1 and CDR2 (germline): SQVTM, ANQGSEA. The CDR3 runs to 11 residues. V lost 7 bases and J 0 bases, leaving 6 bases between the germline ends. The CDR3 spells CSEGVNTEAFF. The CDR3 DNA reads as TGCAGCGAGGGAGTGAACACTGAAGCTTTCTTT. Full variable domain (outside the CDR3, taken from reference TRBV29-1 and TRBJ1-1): SAVISQKPSRDICQRGTSLTIQCQVDSQVTMMFWYRQQPGQSLTLIATANQGSEATYESGFVIDKFPISRPNLTFSTLTVSNMSPEDSSIYLCSEGVNTEAFFGQGTRLTVV.

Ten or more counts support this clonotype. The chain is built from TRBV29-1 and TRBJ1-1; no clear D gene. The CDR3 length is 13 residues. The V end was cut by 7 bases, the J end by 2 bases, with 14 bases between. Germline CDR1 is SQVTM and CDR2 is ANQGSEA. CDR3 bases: TGCAGCGCCCGGTCCGAATTTAACACTGAAGCTTTCTTT. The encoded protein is CSARSEFNTEAFF.

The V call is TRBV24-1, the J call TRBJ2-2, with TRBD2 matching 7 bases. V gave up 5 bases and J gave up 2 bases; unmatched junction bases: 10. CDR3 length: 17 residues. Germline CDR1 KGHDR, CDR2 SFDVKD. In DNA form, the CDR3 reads TGTGCCACCAGTGTCGAAAGGGAGCGGGAAAACACCGGGGAGCTGTTTTTT. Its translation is CATSVERERENTGELFF.

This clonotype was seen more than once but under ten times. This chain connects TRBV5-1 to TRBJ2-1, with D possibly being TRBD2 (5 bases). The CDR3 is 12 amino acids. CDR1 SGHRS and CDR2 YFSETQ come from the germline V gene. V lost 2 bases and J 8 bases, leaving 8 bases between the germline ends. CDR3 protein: CASSLADDEQFF. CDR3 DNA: TGCGCCAGCAGCTTAGCGGATGATGAGCAGTTCTTC.

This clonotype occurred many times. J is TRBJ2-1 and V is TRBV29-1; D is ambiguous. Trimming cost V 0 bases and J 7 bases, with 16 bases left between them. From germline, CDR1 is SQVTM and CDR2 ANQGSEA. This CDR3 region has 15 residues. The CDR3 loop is CSVEDRRDKGNEQFF. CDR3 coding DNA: TGCAGCGTTGAAGATCGGAGAGATAAGGGAAATGAGCAGTTCTTC.

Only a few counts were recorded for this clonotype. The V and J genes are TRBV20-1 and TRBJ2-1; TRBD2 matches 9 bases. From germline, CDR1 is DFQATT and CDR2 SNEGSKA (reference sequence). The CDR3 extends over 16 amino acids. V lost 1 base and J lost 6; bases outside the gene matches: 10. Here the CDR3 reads CSARAGKSGGRNEQFF. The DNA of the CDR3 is TGCAGTGCTAGAGCCGGGAAAAGCGGGGGGCGCAATGAGCAGTTCTTC.

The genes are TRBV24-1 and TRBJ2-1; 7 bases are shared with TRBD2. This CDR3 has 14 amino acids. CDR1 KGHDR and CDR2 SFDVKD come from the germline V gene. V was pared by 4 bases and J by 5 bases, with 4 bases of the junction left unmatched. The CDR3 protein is CATSDTGGNNEQFF. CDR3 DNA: TGTGCCACCAGTGACACCGGGGGGAACAATGAGCAGTTCTTC.

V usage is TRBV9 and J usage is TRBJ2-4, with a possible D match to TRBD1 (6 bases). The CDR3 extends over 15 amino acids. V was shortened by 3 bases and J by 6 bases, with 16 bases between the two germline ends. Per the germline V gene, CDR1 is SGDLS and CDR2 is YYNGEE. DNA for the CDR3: TGTGCCAGCAGCGGGGTAATGGGGGCAGGAAACATTCAGTACTTC. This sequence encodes CASSGVMGAGNIQYF. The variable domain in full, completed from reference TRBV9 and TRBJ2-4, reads DSGVTQTPKHLITATGQRVTLRCSPRSGDLSVYWYQQSLDQGLQFLIQYYNGEERAKGNILERFSAQQFPDLHSELNLSSLELGDSALYFCASSGVMGAGNIQYFGAGTRLSVL.

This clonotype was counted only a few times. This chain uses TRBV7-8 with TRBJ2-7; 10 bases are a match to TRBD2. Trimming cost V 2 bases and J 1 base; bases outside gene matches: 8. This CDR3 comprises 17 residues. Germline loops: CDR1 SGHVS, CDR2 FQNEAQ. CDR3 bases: TGTGCCAGCAGCTTATTTCTAGCGGGGGCGGTTTCCTACGAGCAGTACTTC. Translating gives CASSLFLAGAVSYEQYF.

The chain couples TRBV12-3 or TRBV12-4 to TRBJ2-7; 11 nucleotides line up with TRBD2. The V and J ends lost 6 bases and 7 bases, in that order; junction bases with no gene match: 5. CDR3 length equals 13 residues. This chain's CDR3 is CASSPGTSGEQYF. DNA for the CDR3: TGTGCCAGCAGCCCCGGGACTAGCGGAGAGCAGTACTTC.

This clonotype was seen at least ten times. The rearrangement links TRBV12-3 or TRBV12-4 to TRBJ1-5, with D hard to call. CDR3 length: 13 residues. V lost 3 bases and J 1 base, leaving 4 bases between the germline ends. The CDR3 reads CASSFRSNQPQHF. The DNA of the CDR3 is TGTGCCAGCAGTTTTAGGAGCAATCAGCCCCAGCATTTT.